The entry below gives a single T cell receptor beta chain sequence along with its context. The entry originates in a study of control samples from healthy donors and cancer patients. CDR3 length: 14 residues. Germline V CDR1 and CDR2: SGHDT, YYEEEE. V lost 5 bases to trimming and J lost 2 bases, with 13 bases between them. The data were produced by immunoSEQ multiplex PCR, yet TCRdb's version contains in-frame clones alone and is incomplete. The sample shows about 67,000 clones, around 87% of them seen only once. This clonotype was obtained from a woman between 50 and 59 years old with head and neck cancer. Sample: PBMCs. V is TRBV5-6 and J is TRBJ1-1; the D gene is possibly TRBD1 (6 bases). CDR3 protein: CASRGGQPNTEAFF. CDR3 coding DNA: TGTGCCAGCAGGGGTGGACAGCCAAACACTGAAGCTTTCTTT. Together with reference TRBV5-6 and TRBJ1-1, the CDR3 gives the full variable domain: DAGVTQSPTHLIKTRGQQVTLRCSPKSGHDTVSWYQQALGQGPQFIFQYYEEEERQRGNFPDRFSGHQFPNYSSELNVNALLLGDSALYLCASRGGQPNTEAFFGQGTRLTVV.